This is a list of T cell receptor beta chains from one sample in a study of identical twins. TCRdb called the 5' RACE reads again in MiXCR, with one record for every CDR3 protein. Of about 720,000 distinct CDR3 sequences listed, over 8.5% are singletons. These data also formed part of another study, on yellow fever vaccine responses in identical twins.

Input material: PBMCs. The receptors stem from a woman in her late teens or twenties in good health. Both conserved end residues are part of each CDR3. The order of the fields is CDR3 length, V gene, clone size, J gene, D gene, CDR3 protein, CDR3 DNA. The D gene is left open where the match is weak. The size entry is marked missing in some rows and otherwise reads once, few, many or a size class.

length: 13; V: TRBV4-3; size: many; J: TRBJ2-7; D: -; CDR3: CASSQDRDHEQYF; DNA: TGCGCCAGCAGCCAAGATAGGGATCACGAGCAGTACTTC
length: 16; V: TRBV14; size: many; J: TRBJ2-7; D: TRBD1; CDR3: CASSQDLRDRGREQYF; DNA: TGTGCCAGCAGCCAAGATCTACGGGACAGGGGGCGCGAGCAGTACTTC
length: 13; V: TRBV4-2; size: few; J: TRBJ2-2; D: TRBD2; CDR3: CASRRGGRGELFF; DNA: TGTGCCAGCAGACGGGGGGGCCGCGGGGAGCTGTTTTTT
length: 12; V: TRBV12-5; size: many; J: TRBJ2-3; D: -; CDR3: CASGPLQGTQYF; DNA: TGTGCTAGTGGTCCCCTTCAGGGGACGCAGTATTTT
length: 13; V: TRBV3-1; size: -; J: TRBJ1-1; D: TRBD1; CDR3: CASSLQGAPEAFF; DNA: TGTGCCAGCAGCCTTCAGGGGGCTCCTGAAGCTTTCTTT
length: 17; V: TRBV5-6; size: few; J: TRBJ2-1; D: TRBD1; CDR3: CASSYATRQGVGNEQFF; DNA: TGTGCCAGCAGCTACGCCACCAGACAGGGGGTTGGCAATGAGCAGTTCTTC
length: 13; V: TRBV7-9; size: few; J: TRBJ2-5; D: -; CDR3: CASSSLNEETQYF; DNA: TGTGCCAGCAGCAGCTTAAATGAAGAGACCCAGTACTTC
length: 12; V: TRBV2; size: -; J: TRBJ2-1; D: -; CDR3: CASTSDYNEQFF; DNA: TGTGCCAGCACCAGTGACTACAATGAGCAGTTCTTC
length: 13; V: TRBV20-1; size: few; J: TRBJ1-5; D: TRBD1; CDR3: CSAHTGGGQPQHF; DNA: TGCAGTGCCCACACAGGGGGCGGTCAGCCCCAGCATTTT
length: 17; V: TRBV2; size: few; J: TRBJ2-1; D: TRBD2; CDR3: CASRGLAGVSYYNEQFF; DNA: TGTGCCAGCAGAGGACTAGCGGGAGTTTCGTATTACAATGAGCAGTTCTTC
length: 13; V: TRBV2; size: few; J: TRBJ2-7; D: -; CDR3: CASKDSFIYEQYF; DNA: TGTGCCAGCAAAGACAGTTTTATCTACGAGCAGTACTTC
length: 18; V: TRBV5-6; size: -; J: TRBJ2-5; D: -; CDR3: CASSFGSLRDSQGETQYF; DNA: TGTGCCAGCAGCTTCGGGTCCTTAAGGGACTCTCAGGGAGAGACCCAGTACTTC
length: 14; V: TRBV12-5; size: -; J: TRBJ2-1; D: -; CDR3: CASGLAYKDNEQFF; DNA: TGTGCTAGTGGTTTGGCCTACAAGGACAATGAGCAGTTCTTC
length: 12; V: TRBV4-3; size: few; J: TRBJ2-7; D: -; CDR3: CASSQGWDEQYF; DNA: TGCGCCAGCAGCCAAGGGTGGGACGAGCAGTACTTC
length: 12; V: TRBV7-9; size: -; J: TRBJ1-1; D: -; CDR3: CASSPLAPEAFF; DNA: TGTGCCAGCAGCCCCTTGGCTCCTGAAGCTTTCTTT
length: 14; V: TRBV20-1; size: -; J: TRBJ2-1; D: TRBD2; CDR3: CSASLAGVFNEQFF; DNA: TGCAGTGCTAGTCTAGCGGGAGTATTTAATGAGCAGTTCTTC
length: 14; V: TRBV10-3; size: -; J: TRBJ1-1; D: -; CDR3: CAISESSRNTEAFF; DNA: TGTGCCATCAGTGAGTCCTCCAGGAACACTGAAGCTTTCTTT
length: 14; V: TRBV20-1; size: few; J: TRBJ2-7; D: TRBD2; CDR3: CSASSRSGTYEQYF; DNA: TGCAGTGCTAGTTCCAGGAGCGGGACCTACGAGCAGTACTTC
length: 15; V: TRBV7-6; size: -; J: TRBJ2-7; D: -; CDR3: CASSSWGFLAYEQYF; DNA: TGTGCCAGCAGCTCATGGGGGTTTTTAGCCTACGAGCAGTACTTC
length: 13; V: TRBV29-1; size: few; J: TRBJ2-5; D: -; CDR3: CSVEYLGLETQYF; DNA: TGCAGCGTTGAATATTTGGGGTTAGAGACCCAGTACTTC
length: 13; V: TRBV12-3/TRBV12-4; size: many; J: TRBJ1-1; D: -; CDR3: CASSFKQGTEAFF; DNA: TGTGCCAGCAGTTTTAAGCAGGGCACTGAAGCTTTCTTT
length: 16; V: TRBV20-1; size: few; J: TRBJ2-7; D: -; CDR3: CSALTSRGRSSYEQYF; DNA: TGCAGTGCTTTAACTAGCAGGGGCAGGAGCTCCTACGAGCAGTACTTC
length: 16; V: TRBV5-1; size: many; J: TRBJ2-1; D: -; CDR3: CASSLVEVTRVDEQFF; DNA: TGCGCCAGCAGCTTGGTTGAGGTGACGAGGGTCGATGAGCAGTTCTTC
length: 16; V: TRBV4-1; size: -; J: TRBJ1-5; D: -; CDR3: CASSQVSQGAGQPQHF; DNA: TGCGCCAGCAGCCAAGTTTCTCAGGGAGCAGGTCAGCCCCAGCATTTT
length: 14; V: TRBV19; size: few; J: TRBJ2-1; D: TRBD2; CDR3: CASSPGLVSNEQFF; DNA: TGTGCCAGTAGTCCGGGACTAGTAAGCAATGAGCAGTTCTTC
length: 16; V: TRBV4-1; size: few; J: TRBJ2-2; D: -; CDR3: CASRSFQGNMIGELFF; DNA: TGCGCCAGCAGATCGTTTCAGGGGAATATGATCGGGGAGCTGTTTTTT
length: 17; V: TRBV7-2; size: -; J: TRBJ2-3; D: -; CDR3: CASSLAQGGTPQGTQYF; DNA: TGTGCCAGCAGCTTAGCACAGGGAGGCACTCCCCAGGGTACGCAGTATTTT
length: 18; V: TRBV29-1; size: -; J: TRBJ2-6; D: -; CDR3: CSAKGRLRTRSGANVLTF; DNA: TGCAGCGCCAAGGGACGCCTAAGAACCCGCTCTGGGGCCAACGTCCTGACTTTC
length: 16; V: TRBV5-1; size: -; J: TRBJ2-3; D: -; CDR3: CASSQLGPGGTDTQYF; DNA: TGCGCCAGCAGCCAATTGGGACCCGGGGGCACAGATACGCAGTATTTT
length: 15; V: TRBV12-3/TRBV12-4; size: many; J: TRBJ2-5; D: TRBD1; CDR3: CASTDGQGVQETQYF; DNA: TGTGCCAGCACCGACGGACAGGGGGTCCAAGAGACCCAGTACTTC
length: 16; V: TRBV28; size: -; J: TRBJ2-5; D: TRBD1; CDR3: CASRSHLRGQQETQYF; DNA: TGTGCCAGCAGATCCCACCTCAGGGGGCAGCAAGAGACCCAGTACTTC
length: 13; V: TRBV7-2; size: few; J: TRBJ2-5; D: -; CDR3: CASSLAYQETQYF; DNA: TGTGCCAGCAGCTTAGCGTACCAAGAGACCCAGTACTTC
length: 18; V: TRBV7-8; size: many; J: TRBJ2-3; D: TRBD2; CDR3: CASGPNTQLRGVSDTQYF; DNA: TGTGCCAGCGGCCCGAACACGCAGTTGCGGGGGGTATCAGATACGCAGTATTTT
length: 13; V: TRBV27; size: few; J: TRBJ2-1; D: -; CDR3: CASSSQNLDEQFF; DNA: TGTGCCAGCAGTTCACAGAATCTGGATGAGCAGTTCTTC
length: 13; V: TRBV29-1; size: many; J: TRBJ2-2; D: -; CDR3: CSVLGAGSGELFF; DNA: TGCAGCGTTCTTGGGGCAGGGTCCGGGGAGCTGTTTTTT
length: 15; V: TRBV4-1; size: -; J: TRBJ2-7; D: -; CDR3: CASSQEGRESYEQYF; DNA: TGCGCCAGCAGCCAAGAAGGCAGGGAAAGTTACGAGCAGTACTTC
length: 14; V: TRBV20-1; size: -; J: TRBJ2-3; D: TRBD2; CDR3: CSVSLAGGLDTQYF; DNA: TGCAGTGTTTCACTAGCGGGGGGTCTGGATACGCAGTATTTT
length: 14; V: TRBV3-1; size: many; J: TRBJ2-7; D: -; CDR3: CASSQGWSVDEQYF; DNA: TGTGCCAGCAGCCAAGGCTGGAGCGTCGACGAGCAGTACTTC
length: 15; V: TRBV3-1; size: -; J: TRBJ2-1; D: -; CDR3: CASSQSTSSYNEQFF; DNA: TGTGCCAGCAGCCAATCTACTAGCTCCTACAATGAGCAGTTCTTC
length: 11; V: TRBV12-3/TRBV12-4; size: -; J: TRBJ1-2; D: TRBD1; CDR3: CASNAGGGYTF; DNA: TGTGCCAGCAACGCAGGGGGAGGCTACACCTTC
length: 14; V: TRBV3-1; size: many; J: TRBJ2-5; D: -; CDR3: CASSQELGGETQYF; DNA: TGTGCCAGCAGCCAAGAATTAGGTGGGGAGACCCAGTACTTC
length: 15; V: TRBV6-5; size: many; J: TRBJ2-7; D: -; CDR3: CASSYSRTDIYEQYF; DNA: TGTGCCAGCAGTTACTCGAGGACAGACATCTACGAGCAGTACTTC
length: 16; V: TRBV20-1; size: few; J: TRBJ2-1; D: -; CDR3: CSARDTTGRSYNEQFF; DNA: TGCAGTGCTAGAGATACAACAGGGCGCTCCTACAATGAGCAGTTCTTC
length: 14; V: TRBV7-9; size: few; J: TRBJ1-1; D: -; CDR3: CASSFESVNTEAFF; DNA: TGTGCCAGCAGCTTTGAGAGCGTCAACACTGAAGCTTTCTTT
length: 15; V: TRBV24-1; size: few; J: TRBJ2-1; D: -; CDR3: CATSGWGSSYNEQFF; DNA: TGTGCCACCAGTGGGTGGGGAAGCTCCTACAATGAGCAGTTCTTC
length: 16; V: TRBV24-1; size: -; J: TRBJ2-3; D: TRBD2; CDR3: CATSDLTSGYTDTQYF; DNA: TGTGCCACCAGTGATTTGACTAGCGGGTACACAGATACGCAGTATTTT
length: 16; V: TRBV20-1; size: few; J: TRBJ2-5; D: TRBD2; CDR3: CSARSLAGGNQETQYF; DNA: TGCAGTGCTAGATCTCTAGCGGGAGGCAACCAAGAGACCCAGTACTTC
length: 15; V: TRBV27; size: many; J: TRBJ2-1; D: -; CDR3: CASSLGSLPYNEQFF; DNA: TGTGCCAGCAGTTTAGGTTCCCTTCCTTACAATGAGCAGTTCTTC
length: 12; V: TRBV30; size: -; J: TRBJ2-3; D: -; CDR3: CAWIGAADTQYF; DNA: TGTGCCTGGATTGGGGCGGCGGATACGCAGTATTTT